The clone carrying this T cell receptor beta chain was observed at least ten times. Antigen: not known. This beta chain is a stray sequence in a library constructed for alpha chains; its clone size is not meaningful. This entry comes from a study of spatial heterogeneity in lung cancer. The study's findings and limits: The study found that expanded intratumoral alpha and beta TCR counts tracked tumor mutation counts.

Time point meaning: sample taken at primary tumor resection. CDR1 DFQATT and CDR2 SNEGSKA come from the germline V gene (reference sequence). V dropped 1 base and J dropped 7; count of bases not matched to a gene: 10. The CDR3 has 17 amino acids. TCRdb re-derived calls from the 5' RACE reads in MiXCR, one entry per CDR3 protein. The sample gives over 10,000 distinct CDR3 sequences, over 4.5% of which show up once; 25% is in the top ten. This TCR came from a male donor with early-stage non-small cell lung cancer. This specimen consisted of lung tumor tissue, obtained at surgery. The rearrangement links TRBV20-1 to TRBJ1-6; TRBD1 matches at 10 bases. CDR3 coding DNA: TGCAGTGCTAGAGTCGGTGGGGACAGGGGCGGCAATTCACCCCTCCACTTT. It yields the protein CSARVGGDRGGNSPLHF.